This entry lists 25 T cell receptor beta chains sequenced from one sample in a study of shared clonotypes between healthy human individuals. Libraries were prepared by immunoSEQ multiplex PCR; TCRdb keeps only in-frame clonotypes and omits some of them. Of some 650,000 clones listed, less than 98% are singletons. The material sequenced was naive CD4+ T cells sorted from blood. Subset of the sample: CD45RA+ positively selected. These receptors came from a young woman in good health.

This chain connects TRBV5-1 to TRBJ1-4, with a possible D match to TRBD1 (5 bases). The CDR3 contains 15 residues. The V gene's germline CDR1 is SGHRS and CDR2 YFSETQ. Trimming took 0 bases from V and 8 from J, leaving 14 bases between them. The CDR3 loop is CASSLEEGSGEKLFF. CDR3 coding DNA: TGCGCCAGCAGCTTGGAGGAGGGCTCAGGGGAAAAACTGTTTTTT.

The CDR3 nucleotides read TGCGCCAGCAGCCCCTCCACCAAACCTTCCTATAATGAAAAACTGTTTTTT. Encoded protein: CASSPSTKPSYNEKLFF. The genes are TRBV4-1 and TRBJ1-4; no reliable D call. CDR1 and CDR2 from the germline V gene are MGHRA and YSYEKL. There are 17 residues in the CDR3. Trimming stripped 4 bases from V and 4 bases from J, with 19 bases between.

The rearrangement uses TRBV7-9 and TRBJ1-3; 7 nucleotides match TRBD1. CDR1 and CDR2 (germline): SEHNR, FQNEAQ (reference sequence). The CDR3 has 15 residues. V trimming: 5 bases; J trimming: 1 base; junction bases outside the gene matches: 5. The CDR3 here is CASSTETGSGNTIYF. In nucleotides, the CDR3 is TGTGCCAGCAGCACCGAGACAGGGTCTGGAAACACCATATATTTT.

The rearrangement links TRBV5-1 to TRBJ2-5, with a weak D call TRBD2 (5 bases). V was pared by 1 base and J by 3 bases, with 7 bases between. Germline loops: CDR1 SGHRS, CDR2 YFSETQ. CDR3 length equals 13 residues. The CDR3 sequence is CASSLYGKETQYF. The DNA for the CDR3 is TGCGCCAGCAGCTTGTACGGGAAAGAGACCCAGTACTTC.

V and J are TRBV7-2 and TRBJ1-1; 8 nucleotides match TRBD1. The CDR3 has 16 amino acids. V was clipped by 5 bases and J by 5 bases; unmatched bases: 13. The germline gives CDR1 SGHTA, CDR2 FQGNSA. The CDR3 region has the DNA TGTGCCAGCAGCCCCAACCCGACAGGGGTGGGGACTGAAGCTTTCTTT. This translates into CASSPNPTGVGTEAFF.

The CDR3 protein is CASRKEGDGYTF. The CDR3 DNA sequence: TGTGCCAGCAGGAAGGAAGGGGATGGCTACACCTTC. The chain joins TRBV2 to TRBJ1-2, with D possibly being TRBD1 (5 bases). The germline V gene has CDR1 SNHLY and CDR2 FYNNEI. V gave up 6 bases and J gave up 6 bases, with 11 bases separating them. The CDR3 is made up of 12 amino acids.

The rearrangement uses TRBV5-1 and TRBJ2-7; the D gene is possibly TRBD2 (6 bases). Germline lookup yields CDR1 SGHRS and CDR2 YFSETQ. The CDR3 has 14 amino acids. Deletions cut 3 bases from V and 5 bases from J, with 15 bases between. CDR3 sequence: CASSSYDRRDEQYF. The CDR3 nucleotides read TGCGCCAGCAGCTCCTATGATCGGAGGGACGAGCAGTACTTC.

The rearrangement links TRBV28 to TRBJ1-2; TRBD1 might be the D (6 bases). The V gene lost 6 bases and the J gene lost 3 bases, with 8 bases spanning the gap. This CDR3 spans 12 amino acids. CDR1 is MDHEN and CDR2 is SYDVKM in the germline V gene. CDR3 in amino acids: CASSYRDYGYTF. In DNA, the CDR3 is TGTGCCAGCAGCTACAGGGACTATGGCTACACCTTC.

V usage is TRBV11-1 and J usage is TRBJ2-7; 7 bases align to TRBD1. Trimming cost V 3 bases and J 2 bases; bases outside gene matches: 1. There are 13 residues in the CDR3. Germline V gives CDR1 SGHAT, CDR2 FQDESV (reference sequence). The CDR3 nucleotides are TGTGCCAGCAGCTTGGGGACAGCCTACGAGCAGTACTTC. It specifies CASSLGTAYEQYF.

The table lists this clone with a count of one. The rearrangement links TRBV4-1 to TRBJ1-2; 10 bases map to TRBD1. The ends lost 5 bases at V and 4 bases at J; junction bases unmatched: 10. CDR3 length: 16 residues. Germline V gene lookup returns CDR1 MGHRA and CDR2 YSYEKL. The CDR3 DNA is TGCGCCAGCAGCTACACCGGGACAGGGGCCGGCTATGGCTACACCTTC. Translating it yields CASSYTGTGAGYGYTF.

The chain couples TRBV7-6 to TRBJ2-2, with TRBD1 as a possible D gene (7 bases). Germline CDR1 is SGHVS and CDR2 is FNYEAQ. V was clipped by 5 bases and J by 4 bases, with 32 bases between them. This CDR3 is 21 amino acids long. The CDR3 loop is CASSLEVPRGPEGAPTGELFF. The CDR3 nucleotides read TGTGCCAGCAGCCTTGAGGTCCCGCGGGGACCTGAGGGGGCCCCCACCGGGGAGCTGTTTTTT.

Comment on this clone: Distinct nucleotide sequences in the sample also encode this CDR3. CDR3 loop: CASSVDPGGETQYF. The CDR3 DNA is TGTGCCAGCAGCGTAGACCCGGGTGGGGAGACCCAGTACTTC. V and J are TRBV9 and TRBJ2-5; D call uncertain. In germline, CDR1 is SGDLS, CDR2 YYNGEE. The length of the CDR3 is 14 residues. V lost 0 bases, J lost 5 bases, and 11 bases lay in between.

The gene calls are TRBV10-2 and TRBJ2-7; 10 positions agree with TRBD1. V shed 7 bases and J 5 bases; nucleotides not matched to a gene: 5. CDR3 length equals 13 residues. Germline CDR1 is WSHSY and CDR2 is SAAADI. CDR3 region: CASTGTGVHEQYF. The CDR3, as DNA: TGCGCCAGCACCGGGACAGGGGTGCACGAGCAGTACTTC.

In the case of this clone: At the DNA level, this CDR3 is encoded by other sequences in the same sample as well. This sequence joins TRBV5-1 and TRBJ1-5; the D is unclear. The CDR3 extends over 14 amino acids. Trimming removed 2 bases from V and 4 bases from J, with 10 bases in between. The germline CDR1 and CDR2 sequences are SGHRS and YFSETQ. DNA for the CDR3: TGCGCCAGCAGCTTAGGGCAGCCAAATCAGCCCCAGCATTTT. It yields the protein CASSLGQPNQPQHF.

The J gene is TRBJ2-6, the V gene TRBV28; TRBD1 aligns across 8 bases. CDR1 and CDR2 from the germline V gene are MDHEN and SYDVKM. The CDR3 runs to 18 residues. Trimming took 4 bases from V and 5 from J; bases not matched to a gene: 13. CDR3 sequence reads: CASSSRQGSHIWANVLTF. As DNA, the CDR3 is TGTGCCAGCAGTTCTAGACAGGGGTCTCATATTTGGGCCAACGTCCTGACTTTC. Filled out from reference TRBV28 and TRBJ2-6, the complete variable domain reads DVKVTQSSRYLVKRTGEKVFLECVQDMDHENMFWYRQDPGLGLRLIYFSYDVKMKEKGDIPEGYSVSREKKERFSLILESASTNQTSMYLCASSSRQGSHIWANVLTFGAGSRLTVL.

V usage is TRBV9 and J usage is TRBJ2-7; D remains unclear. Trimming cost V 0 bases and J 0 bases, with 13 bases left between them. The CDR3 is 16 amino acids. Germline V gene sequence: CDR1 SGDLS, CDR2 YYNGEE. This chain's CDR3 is CASSVEPYSSSYEQYF. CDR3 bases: TGTGCCAGCAGCGTAGAGCCCTATTCAAGCTCCTACGAGCAGTACTTC.

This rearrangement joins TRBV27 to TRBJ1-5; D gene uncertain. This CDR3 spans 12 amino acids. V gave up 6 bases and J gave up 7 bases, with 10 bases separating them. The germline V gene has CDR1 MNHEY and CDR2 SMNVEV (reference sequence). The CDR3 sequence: CASSPQGQPQHF. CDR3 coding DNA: TGTGCCAGCAGCCCCCAAGGGCAGCCCCAGCATTTT.

The CDR3 protein is CASSGTGVQETQYF. The DNA of the CDR3 is TGTGCCAGCAGCGGGACTGGGGTCCAAGAGACCCAGTACTTC. V and J are TRBV11-2 and TRBJ2-5, with D possibly being TRBD2 (6 bases). This CDR3 has 14 residues. Germline V gene data show CDR1 as SGHAT and CDR2 as FQNNGV. The germline V and J ends were trimmed by 5 bases and 1 base, with 11 bases remaining between them.

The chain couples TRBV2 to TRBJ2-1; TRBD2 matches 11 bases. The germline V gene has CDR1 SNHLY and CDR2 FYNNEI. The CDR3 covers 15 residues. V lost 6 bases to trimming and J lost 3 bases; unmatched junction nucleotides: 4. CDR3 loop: CASRPTSGSYNEQFF. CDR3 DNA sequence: TGTGCCAGCAGGCCTACTAGCGGGAGCTACAATGAGCAGTTCTTC.

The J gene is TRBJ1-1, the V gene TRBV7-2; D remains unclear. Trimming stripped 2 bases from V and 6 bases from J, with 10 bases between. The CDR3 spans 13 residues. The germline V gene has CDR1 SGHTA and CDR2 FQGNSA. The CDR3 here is CASSLRSQAEAFF. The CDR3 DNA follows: TGTGCCAGCAGCTTAAGGTCCCAGGCTGAAGCTTTCTTT.

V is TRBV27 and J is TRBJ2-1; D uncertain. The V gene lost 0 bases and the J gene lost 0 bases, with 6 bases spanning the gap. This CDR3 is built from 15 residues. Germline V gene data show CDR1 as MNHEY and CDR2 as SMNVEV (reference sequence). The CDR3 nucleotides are TGTGCCAGCAGTTTATCGTGGGACTCCTACAATGAGCAGTTCTTC. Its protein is CASSLSWDSYNEQFF.

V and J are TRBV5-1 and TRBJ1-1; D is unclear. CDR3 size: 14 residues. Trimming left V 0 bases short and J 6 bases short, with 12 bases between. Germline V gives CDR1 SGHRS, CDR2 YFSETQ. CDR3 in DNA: TGCGCCAGCAGCTTGGTTTCCGGTTTTGCTGAAGCTTTCTTT. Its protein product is CASSLVSGFAEAFF.

CDR3 region: CAWSCGDTGELFF. Here the CDR3 DNA reads TGTGCCTGGAGTTGCGGGGACACCGGGGAGCTGTTTTTT. This chain joins TRBV30 and TRBJ2-2; tentative D call: TRBD2 (6 bases). This CDR3 comprises 13 residues. Trimming left V 2 bases short and J 3 bases short, with 7 bases between. The germline V gene has CDR1 GTSNPN and CDR2 SVGIG (reference sequence).

The DNA of the CDR3 is TGCGCCAGCAGCTTATCAAGGGGTAACGTGGAAAAACTGTTTTTT. Its translation: CASSLSRGNVEKLFF. The J gene is TRBJ1-4, the V gene TRBV5-1, with a possible D match to TRBD1 (5 bases). CDR3 length: 15 residues. Germline CDR1 reads SGHRS; CDR2 reads YFSETQ. Trimming took 2 bases from V and 8 from J, leaving 16 bases between them.

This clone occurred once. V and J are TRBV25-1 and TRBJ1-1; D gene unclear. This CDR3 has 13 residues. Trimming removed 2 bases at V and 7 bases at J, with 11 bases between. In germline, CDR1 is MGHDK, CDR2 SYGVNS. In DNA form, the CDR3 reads TGTGCCAGCAGTGAAACGTGGTATAATGAAGCTTTCTTT. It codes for CASSETWYNEAFF.